Only a few counts were recorded for the clone carrying this T cell receptor beta chain. The antigen is unknown. V gave up 7 bases and J gave up 0 bases; unmatched junction bases: 5. CDR1 is ENHRY and CDR2 is SYGVKD in the germline V gene. The CDR3 extends over 14 amino acids. In TCRdb, the 5' RACE reads were re-called with MiXCR into one record per CDR3 protein. The sample lists 690,000 or so distinct CDR3 sequences, 8.5% to 9% seen once, with around 0.95% in the top ten. This entry belongs to a study of identical twins. Study outcomes and limitations: Less excess twin sharing appeared in beta out-of-frame sequences. With abundant cord blood beta clonotypes, insertions were fewer; memory repertoires showed no such pattern.

The sample also formed part of further work on yellow fever vaccine responses in identical twins.

This chain connects TRBV10-3 to TRBJ2-7; 8 bases are shared with TRBD1. This TCR came from a woman aged 18-29 years in good health. The sample was PBMCs. The CDR3 DNA is TGTGCCATCACTGGGACAGGCAGCTCCTACGAGCAGTACTTC. As protein: CAITGTGSSYEQYF.